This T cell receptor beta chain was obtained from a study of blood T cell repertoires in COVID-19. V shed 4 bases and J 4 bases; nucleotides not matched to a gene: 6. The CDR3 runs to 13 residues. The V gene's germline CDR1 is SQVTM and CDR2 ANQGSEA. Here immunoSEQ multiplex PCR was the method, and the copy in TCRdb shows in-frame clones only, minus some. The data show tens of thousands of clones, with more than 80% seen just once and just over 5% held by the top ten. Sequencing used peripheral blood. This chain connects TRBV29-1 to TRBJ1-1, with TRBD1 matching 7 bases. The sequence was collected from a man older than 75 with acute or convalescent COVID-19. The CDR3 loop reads CSVAGQVGTEAFF. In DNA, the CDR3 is TGCAGCGTTGCCGGACAGGTTGGCACTGAAGCTTTCTTT.